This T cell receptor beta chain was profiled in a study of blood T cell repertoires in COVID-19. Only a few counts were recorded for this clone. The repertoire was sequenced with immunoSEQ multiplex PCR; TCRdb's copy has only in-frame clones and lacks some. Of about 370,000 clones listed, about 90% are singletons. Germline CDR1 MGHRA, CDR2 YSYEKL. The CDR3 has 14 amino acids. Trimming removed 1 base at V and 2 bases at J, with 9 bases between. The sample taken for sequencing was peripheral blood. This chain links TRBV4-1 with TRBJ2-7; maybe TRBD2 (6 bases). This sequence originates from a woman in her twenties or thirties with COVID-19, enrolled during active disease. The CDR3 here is CASSQVGTPYEQYF. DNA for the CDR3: TGCGCCAGCAGCCAAGTCGGGACTCCCTACGAGCAGTACTTC.